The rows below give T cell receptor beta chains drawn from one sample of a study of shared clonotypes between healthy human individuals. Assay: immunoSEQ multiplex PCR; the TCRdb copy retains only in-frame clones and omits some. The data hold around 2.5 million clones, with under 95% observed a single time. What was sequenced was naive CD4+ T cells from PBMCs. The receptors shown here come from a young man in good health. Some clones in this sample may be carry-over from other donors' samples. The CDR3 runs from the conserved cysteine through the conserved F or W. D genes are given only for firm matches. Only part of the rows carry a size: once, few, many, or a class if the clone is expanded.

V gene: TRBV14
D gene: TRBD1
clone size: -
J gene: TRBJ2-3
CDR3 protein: CASSPRTGAGFGDTQYF
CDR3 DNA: TGTGCCAGCAGCCCCAGGACAGGGGCAGGTTTTGGAGATACGCAGTATTTT

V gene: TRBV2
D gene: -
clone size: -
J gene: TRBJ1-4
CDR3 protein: CASSGDPMGEKLFF
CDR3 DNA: TGTGCCAGCAGCGGGGACCCCATGGGAGAAAAACTGTTTTTT

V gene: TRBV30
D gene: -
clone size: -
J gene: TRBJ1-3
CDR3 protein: CAWSFSGPRNTIYF
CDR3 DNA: TGTGCCTGGAGTTTTTCGGGACCAAGAAACACCATATATTTT

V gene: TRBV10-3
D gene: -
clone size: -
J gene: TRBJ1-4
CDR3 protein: CAISEPTGKLFF
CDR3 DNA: TGTGCCATCAGTGAGCCCACAGGGAAACTGTTTTTT

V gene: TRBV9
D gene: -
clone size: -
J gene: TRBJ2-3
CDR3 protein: CASSVVSGSTDTQYF
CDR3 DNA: TGTGCCAGCAGCGTAGTCTCGGGGAGCACAGATACGCAGTATTTT

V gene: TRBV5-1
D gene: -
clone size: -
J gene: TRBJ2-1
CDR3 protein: CATKRASQDYNEQFF
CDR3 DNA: TGCGCAACAAAAAGGGCGTCCCAAGACTACAATGAGCAGTTCTTC

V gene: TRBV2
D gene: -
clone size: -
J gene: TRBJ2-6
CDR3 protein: CASRRLTGANVLTF
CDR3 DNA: TGTGCCAGTAGGCGGCTCACCGGAGCCAACGTCCTGACTTTC

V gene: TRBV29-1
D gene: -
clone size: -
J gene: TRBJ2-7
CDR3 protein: CSVAKGGGPVSYEQYF
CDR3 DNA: TGCAGCGTTGCGAAGGGGGGCGGACCGGTTTCCTACGAGCAGTACTTC

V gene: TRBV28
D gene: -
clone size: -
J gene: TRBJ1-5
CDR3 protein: CASSQTTPTSEPMGPF
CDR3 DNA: TGTGCCAGCAGTCAGACTACCCCCACATCCGAACCAATGGGGCCTTTT

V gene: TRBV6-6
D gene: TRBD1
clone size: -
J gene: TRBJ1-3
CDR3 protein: CASREGQSSSGNTIYF
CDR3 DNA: TGTGCCAGCAGGGAGGGACAGTCGAGCTCTGGAAACACCATATATTTT

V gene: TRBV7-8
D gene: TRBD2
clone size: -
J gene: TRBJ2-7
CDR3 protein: CASRHGVAGDSYEQYF
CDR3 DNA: TGTGCCAGCCGCCATGGGGTAGCGGGTGACTCCTACGAGCAGTACTTC

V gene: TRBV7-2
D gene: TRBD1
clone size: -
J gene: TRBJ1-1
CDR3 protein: CASSFNRGPTEAFF
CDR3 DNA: TGTGCCAGCAGCTTTAACAGGGGGCCAACTGAAGCTTTCTTT

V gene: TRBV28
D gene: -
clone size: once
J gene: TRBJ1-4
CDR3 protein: CAVTGAGHPGYNEKLFF
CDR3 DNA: TGTGCCGTGACCGGCGCGGGACACCCAGGATATAATGAAAAACTGTTTTTT

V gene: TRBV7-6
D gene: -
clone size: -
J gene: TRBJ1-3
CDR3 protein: CASSLGEHSGNTIYF
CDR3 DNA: TGTGCCAGCAGCTTAGGAGAACACTCTGGAAACACCATATATTTT

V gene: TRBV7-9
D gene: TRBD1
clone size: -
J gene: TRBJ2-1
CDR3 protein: CASSARQGISYNEQFF
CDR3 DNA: TGTGCCAGCAGCGCCCGACAGGGGATATCCTACAATGAGCAGTTCTTC

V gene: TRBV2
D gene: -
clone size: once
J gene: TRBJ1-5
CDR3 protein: CASSEREPNQPQHF
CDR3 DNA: TGTGCCAGCAGTGAACGGGAACCTAATCAGCCCCAGCATTTT

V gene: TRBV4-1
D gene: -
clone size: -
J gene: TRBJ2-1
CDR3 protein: CASSLLGPVDEQFF
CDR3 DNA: TGCGCCAGCAGCCTGCTGGGACCGGTCGATGAGCAGTTCTTC

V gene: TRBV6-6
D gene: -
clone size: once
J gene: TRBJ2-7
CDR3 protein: CASSSGVGPYEQYF
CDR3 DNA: TGTGCCAGCAGTTCAGGGGTTGGTCCCTACGAGCAGTACTTC

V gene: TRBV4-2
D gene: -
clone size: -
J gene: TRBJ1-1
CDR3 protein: CASSQDSNRPEAFF
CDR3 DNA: TGTGCCAGCAGCCAAGACTCCAACCGCCCTGAAGCTTTCTTT

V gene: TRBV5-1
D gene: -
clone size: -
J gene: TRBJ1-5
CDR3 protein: CASSSVPGQPQHF
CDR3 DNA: TGCGCCAGCAGCTCCGTACCCGGTCAGCCCCAGCATTTT

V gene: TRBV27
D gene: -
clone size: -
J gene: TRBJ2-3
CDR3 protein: CASSPVLAGGTDTQYF
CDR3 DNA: TGTGCCAGCAGCCCCGTCCTGGCAGGGGGCACAGATACGCAGTATTTT

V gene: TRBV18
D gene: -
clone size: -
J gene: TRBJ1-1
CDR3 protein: CASSQDSVNTEAFF
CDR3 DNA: TGTGCCAGCTCACAGGACAGTGTGAACACTGAAGCTTTCTTT

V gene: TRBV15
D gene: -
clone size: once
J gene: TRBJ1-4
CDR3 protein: CATSREVGLSEELFF
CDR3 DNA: TGTGCCACCAGCAGAGAGGTCGGGCTGTCTGAAGAACTGTTTTTT

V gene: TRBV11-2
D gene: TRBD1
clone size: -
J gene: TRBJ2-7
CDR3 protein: CASSLDRVGHEQYF
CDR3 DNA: TGTGCCAGCAGCCTCGACAGGGTTGGTCACGAGCAGTACTTC

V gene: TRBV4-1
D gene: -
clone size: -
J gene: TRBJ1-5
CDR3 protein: CASSQGPTRGSNQPQHF
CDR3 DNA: TGCGCCAGCAGCCAAGGCCCTACGAGGGGCAGTAATCAGCCCCAGCATTTT

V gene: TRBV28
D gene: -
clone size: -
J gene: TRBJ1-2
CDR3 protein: CASSLLQGSYGYTF
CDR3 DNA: TGTGCCAGCAGTTTGCTGCAGGGGAGCTATGGCTACACCTTC

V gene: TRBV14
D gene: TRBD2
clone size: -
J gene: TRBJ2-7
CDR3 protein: CASSQGGLDEQYF
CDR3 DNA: TGTGCCAGCAGCCAGGGAGGGCTGGACGAGCAGTACTTC

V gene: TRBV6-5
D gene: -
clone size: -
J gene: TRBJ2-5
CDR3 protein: CASRVDKETQYF
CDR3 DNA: TGTGCCAGCAGGGTTGACAAAGAGACCCAGTACTTC

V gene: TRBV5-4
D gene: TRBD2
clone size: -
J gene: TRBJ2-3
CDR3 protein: CASSRSAGGVDTQYF
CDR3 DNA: TGTGCCAGCAGCAGATCAGCGGGAGGGGTGGATACGCAGTATTTT

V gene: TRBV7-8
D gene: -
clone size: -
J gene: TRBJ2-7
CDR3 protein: CASNPLEGQVTYEQYF
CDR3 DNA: TGTGCCAGCAACCCCCTCGAAGGGCAGGTGACCTACGAGCAGTACTTC

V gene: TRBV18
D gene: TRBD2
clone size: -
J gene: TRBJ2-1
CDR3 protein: CASSLLAGGYNEQFF
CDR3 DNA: TGTGCCAGCTCGCTACTAGCGGGAGGGTACAATGAGCAGTTCTTC

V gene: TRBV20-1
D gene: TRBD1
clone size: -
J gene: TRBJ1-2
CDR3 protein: CSARTGRGYTF
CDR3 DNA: TGCAGTGCCAGGACAGGGCGCGGCTACACCTTC

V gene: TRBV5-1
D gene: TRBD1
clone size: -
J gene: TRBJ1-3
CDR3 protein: CASSSVGTEGNTIYF
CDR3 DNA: TGCGCCAGCAGCTCCGTTGGGACAGAAGGAAACACCATATATTTT

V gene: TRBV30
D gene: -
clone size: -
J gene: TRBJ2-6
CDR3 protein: CAWRRDKLKPGANVLTF
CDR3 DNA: TGTGCCTGGAGGAGGGACAAGCTCAAGCCTGGGGCCAACGTCCTGACTTTC

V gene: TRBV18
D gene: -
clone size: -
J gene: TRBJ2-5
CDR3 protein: CASSPRQAGETQYF
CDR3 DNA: TGTGCCAGCTCACCGCGACAGGCGGGGGAGACCCAGTACTTC

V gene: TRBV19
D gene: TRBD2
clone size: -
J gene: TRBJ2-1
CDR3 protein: CASSMIPAGVNEQFF
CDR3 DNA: TGTGCCAGTAGTATGATCCCCGCGGGAGTAAATGAGCAGTTCTTC

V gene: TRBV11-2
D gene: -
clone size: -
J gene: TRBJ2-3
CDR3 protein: CASSLTTSTDTQYF
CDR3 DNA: TGTGCCAGCAGCTTAACCACTAGCACAGATACGCAGTATTTT

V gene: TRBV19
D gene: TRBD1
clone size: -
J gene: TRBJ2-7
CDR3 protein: CASSFDRGPYEQYF
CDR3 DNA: TGTGCCAGTAGTTTCGACAGGGGGCCCTACGAGCAGTACTTC

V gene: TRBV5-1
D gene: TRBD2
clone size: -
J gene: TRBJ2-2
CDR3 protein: CASRGGAGDRTGELFF
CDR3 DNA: TGCGCCAGCAGGGGAGGAGCGGGAGATCGCACCGGGGAGCTGTTTTTT

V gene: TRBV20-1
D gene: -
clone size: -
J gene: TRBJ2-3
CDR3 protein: CSAQQSDTQYF
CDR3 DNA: TGCAGTGCTCAGCAGTCAGATACGCAGTATTTT

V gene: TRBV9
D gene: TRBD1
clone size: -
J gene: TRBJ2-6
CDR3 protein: CASSPQTGGGGANVLTF
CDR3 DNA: TGTGCCAGCAGCCCCCAGACAGGGGGCGGTGGGGCCAACGTCCTGACTTTC

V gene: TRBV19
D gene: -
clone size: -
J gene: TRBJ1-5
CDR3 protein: CATANLIPNQPQHF
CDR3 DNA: TGTGCCACCGCCAACTTAATACCCAATCAGCCCCAGCATTTT

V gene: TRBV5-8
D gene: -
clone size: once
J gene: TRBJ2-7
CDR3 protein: CASSLDLGGAGYEQYF
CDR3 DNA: TGTGCCAGCAGCTTGGATCTAGGGGGAGCGGGTTACGAGCAGTACTTC

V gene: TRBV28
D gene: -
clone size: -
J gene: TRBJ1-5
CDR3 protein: CASSPGVHSNQPQHF
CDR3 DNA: TGTGCCAGCAGTCCCGGAGTTCATAGCAATCAGCCCCAGCATTTT

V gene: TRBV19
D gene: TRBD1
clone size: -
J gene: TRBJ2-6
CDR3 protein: CASSHPQGAGANVLTF
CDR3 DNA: TGTGCCAGTAGTCACCCCCAGGGGGCCGGGGCCAACGTCCTGACTTTC

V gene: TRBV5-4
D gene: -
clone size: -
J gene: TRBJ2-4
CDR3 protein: CASSSGRGGGFAKNIQYF
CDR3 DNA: TGTGCCAGCAGCTCCGGACGAGGAGGGGGGTTTGCCAAAAACATTCAGTACTTC